This T cell receptor beta chain was sequenced during a study of cytomegalovirus exposure and HLA in healthy donors. The study's findings and limits: More clonal expansion characterized HLA-associated TCR beta chains than equally common others in a later analysis.

About this clone: What it binds is not known.

Germline V CDR1 and CDR2: MDHEN, SYDVKM. The V and J ends lost 10 bases and 6 bases respectively, with 12 bases between them. This CDR3 spans 11 amino acids. PCR used 60 Vbeta primers and 13 Jbeta primers. TCRdb keeps only in-frame clones here, not all; method: immunoSEQ multiplex PCR. The sample gives 150,000 to 200,000 clones, 75% to 90% of which show up once; approximately 2% is in the top ten. The sequencing sample was made of PBMCs. The receptor's source is a young woman in good health and CMV-seronegative. The rearrangement links TRBV28 to TRBJ1-1, with D perhaps TRBD1 (5 bases). Here the CDR3 DNA reads TGTGCCACCCAGGGTTTTTCTGAAGCTTTCTTT. It codes for CATQGFSEAFF. The full variable domain, with the rest looked up from reference TRBV28 and TRBJ1-1, is DVKVTQSSRYLVKRTGEKVFLECVQDMDHENMFWYRQDPGLGLRLIYFSYDVKMKEKGDIPEGYSVSREKKERFSLILESASTNQTSMYLCATQGFSEAFFGQGTRLTVV.